The clone carrying this T cell receptor beta chain turned up a few times. The target antigen is unknown. The data belong to a study of T cell responses to AZD1222 COVID-19 vaccine. Study-wide points: Repertoire samples came only from after the peak T cell response. It should be noted that donors were predominantly white British and more often female, and clonal diversity was possibly underestimated. Baseline seropositives among AZD1222 recipients totaled only five or six. Spike was spanned by vaccine-associated CD4 TCRs, which were dominant at 160-218 and 743-854.

Using immunoSEQ multiplex PCR, the repertoire was profiled, and TCRdb retains in-frame clones only, with some absent. The top ten clones hold around 1.2% of a sample with approximately 110,000 clones, around 86% of them seen once. This TCR was recovered from an adult in good health. The starting material was peripheral blood, obtained on day 0 of AZD1222 vaccination.

CDR3 sequence: CASSRLTGNGYTF. As DNA, the CDR3 is TGTGCCAGCTCACGGTTAACAGGGAACGGCTACACCTTC. V gene TRBV18 combines with J gene TRBJ1-2, with a possible D match to TRBD1 (6 bases). The V and J ends lost 4 bases and 8 bases respectively, with 14 bases between them. Germline CDR1 is KGHSH and CDR2 is LQKENI. The CDR3 consists of 13 residues.